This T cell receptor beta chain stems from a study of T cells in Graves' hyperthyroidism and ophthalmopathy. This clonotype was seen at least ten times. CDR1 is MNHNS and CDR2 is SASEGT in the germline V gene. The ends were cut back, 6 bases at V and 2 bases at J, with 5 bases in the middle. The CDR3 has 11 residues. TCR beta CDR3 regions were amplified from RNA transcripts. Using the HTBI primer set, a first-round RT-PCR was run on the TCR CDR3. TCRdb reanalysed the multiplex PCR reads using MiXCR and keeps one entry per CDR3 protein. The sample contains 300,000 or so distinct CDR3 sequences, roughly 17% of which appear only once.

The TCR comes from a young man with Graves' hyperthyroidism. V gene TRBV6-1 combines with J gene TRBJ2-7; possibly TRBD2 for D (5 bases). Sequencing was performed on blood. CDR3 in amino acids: CASSGTYEQYF. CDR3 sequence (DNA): TGTGCCAGCAGCGGGACCTACGAGCAGTACTTC.